The next 13 T cell receptor beta chains were all read from a single sample in a study of beta chain features in type 1 diabetes. Expressed TCRB transcripts were sequenced because the isolated RNA had all been reverse transcribed beforehand. Sequencing used immunoSEQ multiplex PCR; TCRdb keeps in-frame clones, though not all of them. The data show about 340,000 clones, around 7.6% seen once. Sequenced sample: central memory CD4+ T cells from blood. Source of these receptors: a woman aged 18-30 years in good health.

The chain has TRBV27 and TRBJ2-1; 8 bases map to TRBD1. CDR1 is MNHEY, CDR2 SMNVEV, per germline (reference sequence). This CDR3 spans 14 amino acids. J gave up 7 bases and V 6 bases, and 8 bases lay outside the gene matches. The CDR3 loop reads CASRRRDRSNEQFF. DNA of the CDR3: TGTGCCAGCAGGAGGCGGGACAGGTCAAATGAGCAGTTCTTC.

In the case of this clone: Likely a read error: the CDR3 ends without its conserved phenylalanine or tryptophan. The gene calls are TRBV5-4 and TRBJ1-1; the D is unclear. Germline CDR1 is SGHNT and CDR2 is YYREEE (reference sequence). The CDR3 length is 15 residues. With 4 bases removed from V and 1 base from J, the gap between germline ends came to 14 bases. In nucleotides, the CDR3 is TGTGCCAGCAGCCCCCCCTGGAGCGGGAACACTGAAGCTTTCCTT. As protein: CASSPPWSGNTEAFL.

This chain's CDR3 is CASSEASPYEQYF. DNA for the CDR3: TGTGCCAGCAGTGAAGCAAGTCCCTACGAGCAGTACTTC. This rearrangement joins TRBV6-1 to TRBJ2-7; unclear D gene. Trimming shortened V by 0 bases and J by 2 bases, and 5 bases separated the two germline ends. CDR3 length: 13 residues. Germline CDR1 and CDR2: MNHNS and SASEGT.

Comment on this clone: An end of the junction differs from the germline gene, which may be a read error. The CDR3 coding sequence is TGTGCCAGCAGTGAAGGTGGGACAGTGACTTGGGTCTATGGCTACACCTTC. Its translation: CASSEGGTVTWVYGYTF. The genes are TRBV10-3 and TRBJ1-2, with 7 nucleotides matching TRBD1. The CDR3 is made up of 17 amino acids. Germline CDR1 ENHRY, CDR2 SYGVKD.

The chain joins TRBV29-1 to TRBJ2-7; TRBD1 agrees at 7 bases. The ends lost 7 bases at V and 7 bases at J; junction bases unmatched: 13. Germline CDR1 SQVTM, CDR2 ANQGSEA. The CDR3 is 13 residues long. The CDR3 spells CSGRQGPTREQYF. As DNA, the CDR3 is TGCAGCGGTAGACAGGGACCGACTCGGGAGCAGTACTTC.

The rearrangement joins TRBV12-5 to TRBJ2-2; TRBD2 matches at 13 bases. The CDR3 has 16 residues. Germline-derived CDR1 and CDR2 are LGHNT and FRNRAP. Trimming took 5 bases from V and 7 from J; bases not matched to a gene: 7. CDR3 sequence (DNA): TGTGCTAGTGGTCCCGGACTAGCGGGAGATAACGGGGAGCTGTTTTTT. Protein: CASGPGLAGDNGELFF.

This clone was counted between two and nine times. Other nucleotide sequences from this sample produce the same CDR3. V usage is TRBV18 and J usage is TRBJ1-1, with D tentatively TRBD1 (5 bases). CDR1 is KGHSH and CDR2 is LQKENI in the germline V gene. The CDR3 loop spans 13 amino acids. V was trimmed by 1 base and J by 3 bases, leaving 6 bases between them. CDR3 protein: CASSPRGDTEAFF. CDR3 DNA sequence: TGTGCCAGCTCACCACGGGGGGACACTGAAGCTTTCTTT.

This clone was counted between two and nine times. The CDR3 region has the DNA TGTGCCAGCTCCCAAGGACAGCAAGCCTACGAGCAGTACTTC. Amino acids: CASSQGQQAYEQYF. The chain joins TRBV18 to TRBJ2-7; TRBD1 is a possible D gene (6 bases). V was cut by 6 bases and J by 2 bases, with 14 bases left in between. CDR1 and CDR2 (germline): KGHSH, LQKENI. This CDR3 is built from 14 residues.

In this sample, this clone turned up a few times. V and J are TRBV5-6 and TRBJ2-5; D is possibly TRBD1 or TRBD2 (5 bases each). The DNA end is a closer match to TRBJ2-7, so the J assignment may be wrong. CDR1 is SGHDT, CDR2 YYEEEE, per germline. CDR3 length equals 14 residues. CDR3 in amino acids: CASSLAGEGHEQYF. The CDR3 DNA reads as TGTGCCAGCAGCTTGGCTGGAGAGGGGCACGAGCAGTACTTC.

The chain is built from TRBV2 and TRBJ2-4; the D gene is possibly TRBD2 (5 bases). V lost 4 bases to trimming and J lost 5 bases, with 9 bases between them. CDR1 SNHLY and CDR2 FYNNEI come from the germline V gene. This CDR3 is built from 13 residues. The CDR3 protein is CASSAASQNIQYF. Here the CDR3 DNA reads TGTGCCAGCAGTGCAGCTAGCCAAAACATTCAGTACTTC.

In its sample, this clone was seen a few times. The chain couples TRBV19 to TRBJ2-7, with D tentatively TRBD2 (5 bases). This CDR3 region has 13 residues. The germline gives CDR1 LNHDA, CDR2 SQIVND (reference sequence). Trimming pared 4 bases from V and 3 bases from J, leaving 10 bases between. CDR3 protein: CASSNGEYYEQYF. The CDR3 bases are TGTGCCAGTAGTAACGGGGAGTACTACGAGCAGTACTTC.

This clone appeared a few times. The genes are TRBV4-2 and TRBJ1-5; TRBD1 matches at 8 bases. Germline V gene lookup returns CDR1 LGHNA and CDR2 YNFKEQ. V was clipped by 4 bases and J by 5 bases; unmatched bases: 7. The CDR3 sequence is 15 residues long. The CDR3 sequence is CASSPRQGRDQPQHF. The CDR3 nucleotides are TGTGCCAGCAGCCCTAGACAGGGGCGGGATCAGCCCCAGCATTTT.

The J gene is TRBJ2-1, the V gene TRBV7-8; unclear D gene. CDR3 length: 12 residues. Germline loops: CDR1 SGHVS, CDR2 FQNEAQ. V was trimmed by 1 base and J by 5 bases, leaving 3 bases between them. The DNA of the CDR3 is TGTGCCAGCAGCTTAGGGGACAATGAGCAGTTCTTC. Encoded protein: CASSLGDNEQFF.